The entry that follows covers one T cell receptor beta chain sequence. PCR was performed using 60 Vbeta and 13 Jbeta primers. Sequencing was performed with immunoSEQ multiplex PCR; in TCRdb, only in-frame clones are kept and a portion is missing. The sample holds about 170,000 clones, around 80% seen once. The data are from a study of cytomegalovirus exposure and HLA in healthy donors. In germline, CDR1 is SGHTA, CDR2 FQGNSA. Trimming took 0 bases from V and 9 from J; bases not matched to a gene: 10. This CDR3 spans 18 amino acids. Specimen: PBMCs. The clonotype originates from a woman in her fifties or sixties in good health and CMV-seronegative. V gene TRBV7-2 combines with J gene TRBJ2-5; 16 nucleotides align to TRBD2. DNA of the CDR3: TGTGCCAGCAGCTTAGCGCCGGGACTAGCGGGGGGGACCTCGTCCCAGTACTTC. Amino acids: CASSLAPGLAGGTSSQYF.